A selection of T cell receptor beta chains follows, all from one sample in a study of OX40 agonist ivuxolimab in advanced cancers. Repertoires were generated with immunoSEQ multiplex PCR, while TCRdb's copy carries only in-frame clones and drops some. The sample lists 71,000 or so clones, around nine tenths seen once, with 0.7% to 0.9% in the top ten. Source: CD4+ or CD8+ T cells sorted from blood, taken in a trial of the OX40 agonist ivuxolimab. The receptors here all came from an adult with an advanced solid tumor such as melanoma, head and neck, liver or kidney cancer. Both conserved end residues are part of each CDR3. Clone size is not always given. Where it is, it says once, few, many or a class for expanded clones.

V,size,CDR3
TRBV5-1,NA,CASKTEPNTEAFF
TRBV7-6,NA,CASSRTGGRPAEAFF
TRBV7-2,NA,CASSLGYLGAAFF
TRBV19,NA,CASSTNRDNEQFF
TRBV30,NA,CAWSVNPDNEQFF
TRBV7-2,NA,CASSFGGGSAGTDTQYF
TRBV27,NA,CASSLYSGLAGGFNEQYF
TRBV14,NA,CASSRVTGVGSYNEQFF
TRBV10-2,NA,CASATGHEQYF
TRBV7-3,NA,CASIAGRNTEAFF
TRBV9,NA,CASSVKVYPSGEQFF
TRBV7-3,NA,CASSFAGRGNTGELFF
TRBV7-3,NA,CASKRSALSDEQYF
TRBV19,NA,CASSMGRVETQYF
TRBV18,once,CASSPPTGVNEQFF
TRBV5-4,NA,CASSVKQGSYEQYF
TRBV6-5,NA,CAGSSAGAGELFF
TRBV28,NA,CASPSTGGAEVIWDEQFF
TRBV15,NA,CATSEQANQPQHF
TRBV19,NA,CASSIRLAAGTDDNEQFF
TRBV7-2,NA,CASSFGYGANVLTF
TRBV27,NA,CASSSAHQGGRTEAFF
TRBV10-3,NA,CATCGGAFDHEQFF
TRBV27,NA,CASYYGYTF
TRBV9,NA,CASSTRQGRGETQYF
TRBV5-1,once,CASRNSGRGTGELFF